This TCR beta chain was identified in a study of glioma-infiltrating T cells. Germline CDR1 SQVTM, CDR2 ANQGSEA. The CDR3 spans 11 residues. Using RNA template, CDR3s of TCR alpha and beta were amplified with iRepertoire arm-PCR. One-step reverse transcription and amplification started from approximately 100-400 ng of tissue mRNA or PBMC total RNA. A single record per CDR3 protein comes from TCRdb applying MiXCR to the multiplex PCR reads. The sample contains about 93,000 distinct CDR3 sequences, approximately 39% of which appear only once. Study outcomes and limitations: Tissue and blood shared very few CDR3 sequences.

Details on this clonotype: Its cognate antigen is unknown. With a much larger clone just one base away, this may be a read error.

The V and J genes are TRBV29-1 and TRBJ2-1; D is undetermined. Source material: glioma tissue, nonneoplastic brain tissue, or PBMCs (not recorded which). The TCR sequence derives from a human donor with low-grade glioma or glioblastoma, undergoing nonglioma brain surgery, or in good health (not recorded which). As DNA, the CDR3 is TGCAGCGTTGAACCTTACAATGGGCAGTTCTTC. Protein: CSVEPYNGQFF.